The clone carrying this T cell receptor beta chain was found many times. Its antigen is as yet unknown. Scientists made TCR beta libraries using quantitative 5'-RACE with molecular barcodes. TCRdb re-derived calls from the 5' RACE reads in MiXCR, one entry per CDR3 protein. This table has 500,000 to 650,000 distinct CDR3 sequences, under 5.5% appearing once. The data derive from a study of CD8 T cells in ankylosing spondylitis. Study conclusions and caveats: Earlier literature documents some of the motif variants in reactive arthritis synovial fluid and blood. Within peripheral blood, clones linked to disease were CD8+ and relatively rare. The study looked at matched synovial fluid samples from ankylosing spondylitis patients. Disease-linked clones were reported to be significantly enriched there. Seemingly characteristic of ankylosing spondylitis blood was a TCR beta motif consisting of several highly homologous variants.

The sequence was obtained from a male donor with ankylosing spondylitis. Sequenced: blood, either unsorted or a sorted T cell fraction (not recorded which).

The chain's CDR3 is CASSLYSGPGETQYF. CDR3 sequence (DNA): TGCGCCAGCAGCTTGTATAGCGGGCCAGGAGAGACCCAGTACTTC. The V call is TRBV5-1, the J call TRBJ2-5; 7 bases align to TRBD2. The germline CDR1 and CDR2 sequences are SGHRS and YFSETQ. The V gene end was trimmed by 1 base and the J gene end by 4 bases; junction bases not matched to a gene: 7. This CDR3 contains 15 residues.